This T cell receptor beta chain is from a study of T cells in Graves' hyperthyroidism and ophthalmopathy. Study at large: Upon initial diagnosis and before any treatment, peripheral blood was collected.

For ophthalmopathy patients, the Clinical Activity Score was at least 3 and the NOSPECS grade at least 4; duration was under 3 months. With regard to this clonotype: Its target is unknown.

Study-wide points: A median 6.5 months before onset, the model predicted ophthalmopathy.

There were TCR beta CDR3 regions amplified from RNA transcripts. RT-PCR in the first round (using the HTBI primer set) targeted the TCR CDR3. One entry per CDR3 protein, called by TCRdb with MiXCR from the multiplex PCR reads. The repertoire includes fewer than 750,000 distinct CDR3 sequences, about 15% of them detected once, and around 4.5% sits in the top ten. This CDR3 is 14 amino acids long. The junction had 7 bases not matched to a gene; V was cut back by 7 bases and J by 3 bases. The source of this sequence is a woman between 35 and 50 years old with Graves' ophthalmopathy. The rearrangement joins TRBV12-3 or TRBV12-4 to TRBJ1-1; TRBD1 agrees at 8 bases. The sequencing sample was made of blood. The CDR3 DNA reads as TGTGCCAGCACTAACCCACAGGGGGACACTGAAGCTTTCTTT. Translated: CASTNPQGDTEAFF.